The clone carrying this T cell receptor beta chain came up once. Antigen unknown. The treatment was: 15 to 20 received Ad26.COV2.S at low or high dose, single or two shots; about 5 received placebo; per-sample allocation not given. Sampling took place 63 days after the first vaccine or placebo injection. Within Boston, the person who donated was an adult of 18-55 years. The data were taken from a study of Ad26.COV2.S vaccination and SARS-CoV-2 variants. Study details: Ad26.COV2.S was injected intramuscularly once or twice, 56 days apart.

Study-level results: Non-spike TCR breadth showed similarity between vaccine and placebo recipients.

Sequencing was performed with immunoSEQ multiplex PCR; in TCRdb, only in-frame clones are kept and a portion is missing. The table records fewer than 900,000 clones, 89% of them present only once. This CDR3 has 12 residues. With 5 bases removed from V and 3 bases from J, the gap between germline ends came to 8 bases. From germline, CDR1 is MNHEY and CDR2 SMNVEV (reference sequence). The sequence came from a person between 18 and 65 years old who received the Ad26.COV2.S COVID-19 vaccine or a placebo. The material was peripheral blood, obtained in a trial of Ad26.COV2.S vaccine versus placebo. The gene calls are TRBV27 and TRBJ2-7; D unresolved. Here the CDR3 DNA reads TGTGCCAGCAGTGGACCTAACTACGAGCAGTACTTC. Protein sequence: CASSGPNYEQYF.